These 10 T cell receptor beta chains originate from one sample sequenced in a study of monozygotic twins with inflammatory bowel disease. TCRdb reprocessed the 5' RACE reads and keeps a single row for each CDR3 protein, giving no DNA. The sample has 150,000 to 200,000 distinct CDR3 sequences. The source material was blood. These receptors originate from a human donor with ulcerative colitis or Crohn's disease, or a healthy co-twin of an affected twin (not recorded which).

The rearrangement uses TRBV30 and TRBJ2-3; no DNA is available, so the TRBD2 call from TCRdb remains unchecked. The CDR3 has 14 residues. The germline CDR1 and CDR2 sequences are GTSNPN and SVGIG (reference sequence). The CDR3 sequence is CAWTDGGRADTQYF.

CDR3 loop: CAWGNQSNEQFF. The rearrangement uses TRBV30 and TRBJ2-1. Germline loops: CDR1 GTSNPN, CDR2 SVGIG (reference sequence). This CDR3 contains 12 residues.

This chain uses TRBV15 with TRBJ2-5; TCRdb selects TRBD2, and the lack of DNA leaves this call unchecked. Per the germline V gene, CDR1 is LNHNV and CDR2 is YYDKDF (reference sequence). This CDR3 contains 16 residues. CDR3 residues: CATSRERGRAEETQYF. Looking up the rest from reference TRBV15 and TRBJ2-5 gives the full variable domain: DAMVIQNPRYQVTQFGKPVTLSCSQTLNHNVMYWYQQKSSQAPKLLFHYYDKDFNNEADTPDNFQSRRPNTSFCFLDIRSPGLGDTAMYLCATSRERGRAEETQYFGPGTRLLVL.

The CDR3 region is CSSIAGGLGETQYF. V usage is TRBV20-1 and J usage is TRBJ2-5; without DNA, the TCRdb call of TRBD2 cannot be checked. Per the germline V gene, CDR1 is DFQATT and CDR2 is SNEGSKA (reference sequence). The CDR3 contains 14 residues.

The genes are TRBV25-1 and TRBJ2-7; TCRdb's assignment of TRBD1 cannot be checked, as there is no DNA. CDR1 and CDR2 (germline): MGHDK, SYGVNS. CDR3 length equals 11 residues. The CDR3 region is CASREGHLQDF.

This rearrangement joins TRBV7-6 to TRBJ1-6. The CDR3 totals 13 residues. Germline CDR1 SGHVS, CDR2 FNYEAQ. The CDR3 loop reads CASSRVPLSPLHF.

This chain joins TRBV7-8 and TRBJ2-3. CDR1 and CDR2 (germline): SGHVS, FQNEAQ. The CDR3 has 15 residues. The CDR3 is CASSATLGRTDTQYF.

The rearrangement uses TRBV5-1 and TRBJ2-5; the TCRdb call, TRBD1, lacks DNA for checking. The CDR3 has 17 amino acids. Germline CDR1 reads SGHRS; CDR2 reads YFSETQ. CDR3 loop: CASSLAPQGAQGETQYF.

The rearrangement links TRBV11-2 to TRBJ1-6; TCRdb selects TRBD1, and the lack of DNA leaves this call unchecked. This CDR3 region has 18 residues. Germline CDR1 reads SGHAT; CDR2 reads FQNNGV. CDR3: CASTRTAGLGSYNSPLHF.

CDR3 region: CASSVRIGTARQYF. V usage is TRBV7-2 and J usage is TRBJ2-7; the D gene TCRdb calls, TRBD1, cannot be checked with no DNA. Per germline, CDR1 SGHTA and CDR2 FQGNSA. The CDR3 has 14 amino acids. The variable domain in full, completed from reference TRBV7-2 and TRBJ2-7, reads GAGVSQSPSNKVTEKGKDVELRCDPISGHTALYWYRQSLGQGLEFLIYFQGNSAPDKSGLPSDRFSAERTGGSVSTLTIQRTQQEDSAVYLCASSVRIGTARQYFGPGTRLTVT.